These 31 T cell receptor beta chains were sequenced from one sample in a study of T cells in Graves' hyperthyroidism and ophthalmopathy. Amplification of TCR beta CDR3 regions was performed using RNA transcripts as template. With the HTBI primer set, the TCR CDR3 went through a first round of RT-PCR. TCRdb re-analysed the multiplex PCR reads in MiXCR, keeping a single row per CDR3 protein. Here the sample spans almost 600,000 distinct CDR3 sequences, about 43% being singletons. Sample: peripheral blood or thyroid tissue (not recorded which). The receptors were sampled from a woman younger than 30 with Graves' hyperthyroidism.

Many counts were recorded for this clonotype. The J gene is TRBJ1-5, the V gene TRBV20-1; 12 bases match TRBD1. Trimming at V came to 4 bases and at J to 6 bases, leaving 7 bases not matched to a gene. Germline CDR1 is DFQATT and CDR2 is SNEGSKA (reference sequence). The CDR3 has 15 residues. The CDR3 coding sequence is TGCAGTGCTACCGGGACAGGGGGCGAAAGTCAGCCCCAGCATTTT. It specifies CSATGTGGESQPQHF.

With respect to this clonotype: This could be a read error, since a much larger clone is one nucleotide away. The CDR3 DNA reads TGCGCCAGCAGGCCCCATCCGTCGAACTATGGCTACACCTTC. It yields the protein CASRPHPSNYGYTF. The rearrangement joins TRBV5-1 to TRBJ1-2; D ambiguous. The CDR3 extends over 14 amino acids. Per the germline V gene, CDR1 is SGHRS and CDR2 is YFSETQ. V lost 5 bases and J 2 bases, leaving 13 bases between the germline ends.

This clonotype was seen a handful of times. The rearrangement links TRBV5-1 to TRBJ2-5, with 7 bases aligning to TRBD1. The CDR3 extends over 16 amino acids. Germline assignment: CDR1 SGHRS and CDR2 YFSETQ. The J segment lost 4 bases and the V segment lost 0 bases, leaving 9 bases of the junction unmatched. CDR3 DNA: TGCGCCAGCAGCTTGGGAGACAGGGAGATCCGAGAGACCCAGTACTTC. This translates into CASSLGDREIRETQYF.

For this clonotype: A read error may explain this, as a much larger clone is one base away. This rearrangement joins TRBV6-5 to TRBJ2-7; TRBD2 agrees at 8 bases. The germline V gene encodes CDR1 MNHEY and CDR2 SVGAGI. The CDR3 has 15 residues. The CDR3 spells CASIYRAGEPYEQYF. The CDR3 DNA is TGTGCCAGCATTTACAGAGCGGGAGAGCCCTACGAGCAGTACTTC.

The CDR3 region is CSARGGLDASPLHF. In DNA form, the CDR3 reads TGCAGTGCTAGAGGGGGCTTGGACGCATCACCCCTCCACTTT. The chain has TRBV20-1 and TRBJ1-6; D is perhaps TRBD1 (5 bases). The germline V gene has CDR1 DFQATT and CDR2 SNEGSKA (reference sequence). Trimming removed 1 base from V and 10 bases from J, with 14 bases in between. The CDR3 consists of 14 residues.

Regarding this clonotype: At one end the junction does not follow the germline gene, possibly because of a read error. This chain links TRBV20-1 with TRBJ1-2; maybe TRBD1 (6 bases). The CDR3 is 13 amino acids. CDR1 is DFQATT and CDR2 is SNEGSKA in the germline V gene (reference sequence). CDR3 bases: TGCAGTTCTAGATCCCGGGACATATCAGGCTACACCTTC. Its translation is CSSRSRDISGYTF.

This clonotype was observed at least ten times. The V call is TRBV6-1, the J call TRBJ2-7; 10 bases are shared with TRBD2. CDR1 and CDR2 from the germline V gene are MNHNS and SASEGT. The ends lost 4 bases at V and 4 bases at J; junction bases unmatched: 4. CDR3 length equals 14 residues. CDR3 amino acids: CASSALAGVYEQYF. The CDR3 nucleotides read TGTGCCAGCAGTGCTCTAGCGGGAGTATACGAGCAGTACTTC.

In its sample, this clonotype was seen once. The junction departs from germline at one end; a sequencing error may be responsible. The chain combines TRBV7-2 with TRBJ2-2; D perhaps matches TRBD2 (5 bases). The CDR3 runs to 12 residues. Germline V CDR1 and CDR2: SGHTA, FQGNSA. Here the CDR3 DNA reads TGTGCCAGCAGCTCTAACACCGGGGAGCTGGTTTTT. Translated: CASSSNTGELVF.

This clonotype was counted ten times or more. The CDR3 DNA reads TGCGCCAGCAGCCCGGGGAAGGGAGTAGCGCAGGAGCTGTTTTTT. Amino acid sequence: CASSPGKGVAQELFF. The chain has TRBV4-1 and TRBJ2-2, with D tentatively TRBD2 (5 bases). The CDR3 loop spans 15 amino acids. V dropped 4 bases and J dropped 10 bases, with 19 bases sitting between them. In germline, CDR1 is MGHRA, CDR2 YSYEKL.

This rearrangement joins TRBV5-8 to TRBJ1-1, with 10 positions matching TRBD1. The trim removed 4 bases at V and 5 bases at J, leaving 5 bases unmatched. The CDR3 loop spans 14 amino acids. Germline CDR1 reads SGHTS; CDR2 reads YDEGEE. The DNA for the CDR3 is TGTGCCAGCAGCGGGGACAGGGGAGAGACTGAAGCTTTCTTT. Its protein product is CASSGDRGETEAFF.

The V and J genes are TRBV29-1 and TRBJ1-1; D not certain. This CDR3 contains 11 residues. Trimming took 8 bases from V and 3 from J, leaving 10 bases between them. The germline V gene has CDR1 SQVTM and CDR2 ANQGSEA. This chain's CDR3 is CSYRHDTEAFF. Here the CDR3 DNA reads TGCAGCTACCGACACGACACTGAAGCTTTCTTT.

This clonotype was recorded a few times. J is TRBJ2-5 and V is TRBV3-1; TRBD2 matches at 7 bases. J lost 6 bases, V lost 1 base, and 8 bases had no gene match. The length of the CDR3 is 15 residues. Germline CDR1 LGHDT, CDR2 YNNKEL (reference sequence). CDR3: CASSQAAGDVKTQYF. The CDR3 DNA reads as TGTGCCAGCAGCCAAGCGGCGGGAGATGTAAAGACCCAGTACTTC.

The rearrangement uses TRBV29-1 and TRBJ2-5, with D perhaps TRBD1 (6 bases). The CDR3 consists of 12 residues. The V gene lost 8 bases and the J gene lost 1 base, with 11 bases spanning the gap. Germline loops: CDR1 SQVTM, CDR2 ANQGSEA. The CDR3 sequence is CSSWGLQETQYF. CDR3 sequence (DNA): TGCAGCAGTTGGGGGCTCCAAGAGACCCAGTACTTC.

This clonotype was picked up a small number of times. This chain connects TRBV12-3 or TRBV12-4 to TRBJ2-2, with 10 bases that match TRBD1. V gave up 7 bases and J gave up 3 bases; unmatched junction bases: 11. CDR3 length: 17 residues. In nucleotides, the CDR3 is TGTGCCAGCACCCCGCTCCGGGACAGGGGCCACACCGGGGAGCTGTTTTTT. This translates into CASTPLRDRGHTGELFF.

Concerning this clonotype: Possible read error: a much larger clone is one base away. The CDR3 here is CATSIGTSGMKTQCF. The CDR3 nucleotides read TGTGCCACCAGCATTGGGACTAGCGGGATGAAGACCCAGTGCTTC. The chain combines TRBV15 with TRBJ2-5; TRBD2 aligns across 13 bases. This CDR3 is 15 amino acids long. CDR1 is LNHNV, CDR2 YYDKDF, per germline (reference sequence). Together with reference TRBV15 and TRBJ2-5, the CDR3 gives the full variable domain: DAMVIQNPRYQVTQFGKPVTLSCSQTLNHNVMYWYQQKSSQAPKLLFHYYDKDFNNEADTPDNFQSRRPNTSFCFLDIRSPGLGDTAMYLCATSIGTSGMKTQCFGPGTRLLVL.

CDR3 DNA sequence: TGTGCCAGCAGTTCCGAGGGCAGGGGGAACGGTCAGCCCCAGCATTTT. Amino acids: CASSSEGRGNGQPQHF. V gene TRBV6-5 combines with J gene TRBJ1-5, with 7 bases fitting TRBD1. This CDR3 comprises 16 residues. V shed 4 bases and J 6 bases; nucleotides not matched to a gene: 12. Germline V gene lookup returns CDR1 MNHEY and CDR2 SVGAGI.

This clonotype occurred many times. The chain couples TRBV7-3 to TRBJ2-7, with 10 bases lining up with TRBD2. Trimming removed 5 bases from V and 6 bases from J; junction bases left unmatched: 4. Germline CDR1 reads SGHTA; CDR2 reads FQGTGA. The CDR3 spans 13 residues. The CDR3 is CASSPLAGVEQYF. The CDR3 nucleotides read TGTGCCAGCAGCCCGCTAGCGGGAGTCGAGCAGTACTTC. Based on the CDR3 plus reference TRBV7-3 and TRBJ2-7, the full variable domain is GAGVSQTPSNKVTEKGKYVELRCDPISGHTALYWYRQSLGQGPEFLIYFQGTGAADDSGLPNDRFFAVRPEGSVSTLKIQRTERGDSAVYLCASSPLAGVEQYFGPGTRLTVT.

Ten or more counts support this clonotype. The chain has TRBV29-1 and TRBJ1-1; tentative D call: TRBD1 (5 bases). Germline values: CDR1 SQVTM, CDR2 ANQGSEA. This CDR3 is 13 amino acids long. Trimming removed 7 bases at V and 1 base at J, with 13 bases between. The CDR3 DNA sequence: TGCAGCGCCCACCGCGGGGGGAACACTGAAGCTTTCTTT. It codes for CSAHRGGNTEAFF.

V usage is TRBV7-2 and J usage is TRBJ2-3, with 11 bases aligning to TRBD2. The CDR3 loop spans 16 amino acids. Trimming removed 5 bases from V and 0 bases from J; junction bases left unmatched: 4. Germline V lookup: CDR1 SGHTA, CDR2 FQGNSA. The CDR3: CASSPRLAGSTDTQYF. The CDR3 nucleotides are TGTGCCAGCAGCCCCCGACTAGCGGGAAGCACAGATACGCAGTATTTT.

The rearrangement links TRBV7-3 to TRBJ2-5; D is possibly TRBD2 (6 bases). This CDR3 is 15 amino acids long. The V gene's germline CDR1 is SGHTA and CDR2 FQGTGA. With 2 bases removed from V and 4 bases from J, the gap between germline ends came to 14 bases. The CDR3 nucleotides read TGTGCCAGCAGCTTAGCGGGACGGACGGGAGAGACCCAGTACTTC. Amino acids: CASSLAGRTGETQYF.

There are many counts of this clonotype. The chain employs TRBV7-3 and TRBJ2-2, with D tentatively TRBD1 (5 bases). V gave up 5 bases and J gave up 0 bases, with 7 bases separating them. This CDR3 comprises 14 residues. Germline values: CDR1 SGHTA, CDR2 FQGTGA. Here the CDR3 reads CASSPGPNTGELFF. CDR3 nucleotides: TGTGCCAGCAGCCCAGGGCCGAACACCGGGGAGCTGTTTTTT.

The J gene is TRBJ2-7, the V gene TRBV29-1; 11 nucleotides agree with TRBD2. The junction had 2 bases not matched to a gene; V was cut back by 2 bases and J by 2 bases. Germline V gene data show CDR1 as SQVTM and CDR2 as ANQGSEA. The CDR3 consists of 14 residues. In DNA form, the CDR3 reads TGCAGCGTTGAAACTAGCGGGAGACCCTACGAGCAGTACTTC. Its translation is CSVETSGRPYEQYF.

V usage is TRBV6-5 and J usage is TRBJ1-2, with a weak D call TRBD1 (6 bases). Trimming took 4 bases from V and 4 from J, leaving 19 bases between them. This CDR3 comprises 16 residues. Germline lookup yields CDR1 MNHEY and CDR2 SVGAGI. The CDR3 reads CASSSLRGAALYGYTF. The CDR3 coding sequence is TGTGCCAGCAGTTCTCTCCGGGGGGCGGCCCTCTATGGCTACACCTTC.

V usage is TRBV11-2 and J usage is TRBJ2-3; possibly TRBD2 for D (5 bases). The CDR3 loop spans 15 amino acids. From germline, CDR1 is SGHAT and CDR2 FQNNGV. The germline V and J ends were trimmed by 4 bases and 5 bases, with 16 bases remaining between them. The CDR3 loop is CASSSRLPVGDTQYF. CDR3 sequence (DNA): TGTGCCAGCAGCTCCCGACTACCCGTTGGAGATACGCAGTATTTT.

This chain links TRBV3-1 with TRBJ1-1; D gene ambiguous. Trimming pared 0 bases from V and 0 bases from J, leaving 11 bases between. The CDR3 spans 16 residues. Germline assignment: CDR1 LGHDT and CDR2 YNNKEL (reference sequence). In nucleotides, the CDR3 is TGTGCCAGCAGCCAAGAGGCCCACCAACTGAACACTGAAGCTTTCTTT. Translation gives CASSQEAHQLNTEAFF.

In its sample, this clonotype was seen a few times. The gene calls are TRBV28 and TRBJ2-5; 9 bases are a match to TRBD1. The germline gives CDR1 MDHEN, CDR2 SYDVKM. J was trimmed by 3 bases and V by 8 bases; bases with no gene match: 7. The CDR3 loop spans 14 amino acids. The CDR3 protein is CASRQTGGKETQYF. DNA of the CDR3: TGTGCCAGCCGGCAGACAGGGGGAAAAGAGACCCAGTACTTC.

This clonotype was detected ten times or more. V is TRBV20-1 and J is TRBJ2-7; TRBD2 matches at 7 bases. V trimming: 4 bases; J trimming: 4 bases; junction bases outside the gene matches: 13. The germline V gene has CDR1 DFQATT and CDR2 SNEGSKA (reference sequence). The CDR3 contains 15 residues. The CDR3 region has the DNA TGCAGTGCTAAAGAAGCGGGATTTTCCCCTTACGAGCAGTACTTC. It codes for CSAKEAGFSPYEQYF.

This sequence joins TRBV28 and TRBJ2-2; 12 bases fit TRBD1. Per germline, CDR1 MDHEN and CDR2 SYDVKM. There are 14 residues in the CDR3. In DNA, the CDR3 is TGTGCTACGGGACAGGGGGCCGACACCGGGGAGCTGTTTTTT. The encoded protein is CATGQGADTGELFF.

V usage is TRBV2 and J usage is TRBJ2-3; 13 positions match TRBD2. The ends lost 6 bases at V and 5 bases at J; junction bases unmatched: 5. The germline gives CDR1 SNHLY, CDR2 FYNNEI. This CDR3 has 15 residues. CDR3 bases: TGTGCCAGCAGACTAGCGGGAGGGCCTGGAGATACGCAGTATTTT. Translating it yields CASRLAGGPGDTQYF.

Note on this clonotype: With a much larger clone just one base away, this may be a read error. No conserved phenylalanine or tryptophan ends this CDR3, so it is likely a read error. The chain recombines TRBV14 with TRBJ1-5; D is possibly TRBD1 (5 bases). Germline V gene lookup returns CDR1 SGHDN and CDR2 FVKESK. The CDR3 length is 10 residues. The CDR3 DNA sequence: TGTAGTGGGGCGACCCAGCCCCAGCATCTT. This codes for CSGATQPQHL.

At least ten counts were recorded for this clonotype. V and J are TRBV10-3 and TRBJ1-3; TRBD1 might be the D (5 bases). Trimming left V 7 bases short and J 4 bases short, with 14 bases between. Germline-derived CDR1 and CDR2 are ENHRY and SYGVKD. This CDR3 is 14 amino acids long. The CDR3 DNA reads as TGTGCCATCAACGTGGCGGGACCGGGAAACACCATATATTTT. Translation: CAINVAGPGNTIYF.